Given below is one T cell receptor beta chain in context. This specimen belongs to a study of blood T cell repertoires in COVID-19. Study overall: The United States, Italy and Spain supplied acute and convalescent COVID-19 samples.

The CDR3 length is 14 residues. From germline, CDR1 is LGHDT and CDR2 YNNKEL (reference sequence). V lost 0 bases and J lost 8, with 13 bases in between. Assay used: immunoSEQ multiplex PCR; TCRdb lists only in-frame clones, some missing. The data hold about 91,000 clones, with 88% observed a single time. This sequence was found in a woman aged 65 to 85 with acute or convalescent COVID-19. The chain couples TRBV3-1 (or the pseudogene TRBV3-2) to TRBJ1-2, with D possibly matching TRBD1 (5 bases). Material for sequencing was peripheral blood. In DNA, the CDR3 is TGTGCCAGCAGCCAAGATCCAGGGCTCCGGGGCTACACCTTC. Translated, it gives CASSQDPGLRGYTF.